What follows are 19 T cell receptor beta chains derived from one specimen sequenced in a study of blood T cells in healthy people across ages. A second 7 to 11 cycle PCR used barcoded and J-beta primers. TCRdb independently ran MiXCR on the 5' RACE reads; one entry per CDR3 protein. The data show around 990,000 distinct CDR3 sequences, roughly 24% seen once. The same data also contributed to another study, on T cells of mothers and their children.

Sequences were obtained from blood. All receptors derive from a girl aged 2 to 10 in good health.

This clonotype was detected only a few times. The V call is TRBV12-3 or TRBV12-4, the J call TRBJ1-1; D is ambiguous. V was cut by 6 bases and J by 3 bases, with 8 bases left in between. The CDR3 sequence is 12 residues long. This chain's CDR3 is CASSVRHTEAFF. As DNA, the CDR3 is TGTGCCAGCAGCGTACGTCACACTGAAGCTTTCTTT.

The CDR3 sequence: CASSLREPRVGELFF. CDR3 DNA sequence: TGTGCCAGCAGTCTCCGGGAACCCCGGGTCGGGGAGCTGTTTTTT. This chain joins TRBV12-3 or TRBV12-4 and TRBJ2-2, with D possibly matching TRBD2 (5 bases). The ends were cut back, 5 bases at V and 7 bases at J, with 17 bases in the middle. This CDR3 contains 15 residues.

This clonotype occurred many times. This chain links TRBV28 with TRBJ2-3; unclear D gene. Germline V CDR1 and CDR2: MDHEN, SYDVKM. The CDR3 totals 13 residues. V lost 2 bases to trimming and J lost 3 bases, with 6 bases between them. CDR3 sequence (DNA): TGTGCCAGCAGTTTAATAGAAACAGATACGCAGTATTTT. It yields the protein CASSLIETDTQYF.

The V call is TRBV4-1, the J call TRBJ2-7; 9 nucleotides match TRBD2. Germline-derived CDR1 and CDR2 are MGHRA and YSYEKL. The ends lost 1 base at V and 5 bases at J; junction bases unmatched: 0. The CDR3 covers 13 residues. This CDR3 reads CASSQGLADEQYF. The CDR3 region has the DNA TGCGCCAGCAGCCAAGGACTAGCGGACGAGCAGTACTTC.

In this sample, this clonotype turned up a few times. This sequence joins TRBV5-1 and TRBJ2-1; 7 nucleotides line up with TRBD2. Looked up from germline, CDR1 is SGHRS and CDR2 is YFSETQ. The CDR3 has 15 amino acids. The V gene end was trimmed by 1 base and the J gene end by 5 bases; junction bases not matched to a gene: 6. Here the CDR3 DNA reads TGCGCCAGCAGCTTGCTCGGGGGAGGGAACAATGAGCAGTTCTTC. This sequence encodes CASSLLGGGNNEQFF.

This clonotype came up a few times. J is TRBJ2-7 and V is TRBV5-1, with D possibly being TRBD2 (6 bases). Germline CDR1 reads SGHRS; CDR2 reads YFSETQ. This CDR3 is 15 amino acids long. The ends were cut back, 2 bases at V and 2 bases at J, with 14 bases in the middle. This CDR3 is CASSLSLAVAYEQYF. CDR3 coding DNA: TGCGCCAGCAGCTTATCCTTAGCGGTCGCCTACGAGCAGTACTTC. Supplemented by reference TRBV5-1 and TRBJ2-7, the full variable domain reads KAGVTQTPRYLIKTRGQQVTLSCSPISGHRSVSWYQQTPGQGLQFLFEYFSETQRNKGNFPGRFSGRQFSNSRSEMNVSTLELGDSALYLCASSLSLAVAYEQYFGPGTRLTVT.

This clonotype has more than one count but fewer than ten. The chain links TRBV11-2 to TRBJ2-5; 8 bases align to TRBD1. J gave up 5 bases and V 5 bases, and 10 bases lay outside the gene matches. Germline values: CDR1 SGHAT, CDR2 FQNNGV. The CDR3 spans 15 residues. In DNA form, the CDR3 reads TGTGCCAGCAGCGATACCGGGACAGGTAGTGAGACCCAGTACTTC. Protein: CASSDTGTGSETQYF.

This clonotype was counted between two and nine times. The chain employs TRBV20-1 and TRBJ1-2, with a tentative D call TRBD1 (5 bases). V lost 5 bases, J lost 5 bases, and 18 bases lay in between. CDR1 and CDR2 from the germline V gene are DFQATT and SNEGSKA (reference sequence). CDR3 length equals 14 residues. CDR3 in amino acids: CSAPPGTSFYGYTF. In DNA, the CDR3 is TGCAGTGCTCCCCCCGGGACTTCGTTTTATGGCTACACCTTC.

This rearrangement joins TRBV4-3 to TRBJ2-5; no reliable D call. This CDR3 comprises 13 residues. Germline V lookup: CDR1 LGHNA, CDR2 YSLEER. V lost 2 bases and J 5 bases, leaving 9 bases between the germline ends. The CDR3 coding sequence is TGCGCCAGCAGCCAACTTGGGTTGGAGACCCAGTACTTC. Translated, it gives CASSQLGLETQYF.

The table lists this clonotype with a few counts. The chain combines TRBV5-4 with TRBJ2-4; 7 bases are a match to TRBD2. The germline gives CDR1 SGHNT, CDR2 YYREEE (reference sequence). This CDR3 contains 17 residues. J gave up 5 bases and V 4 bases, and 15 bases lay outside the gene matches. The CDR3 spells CASSPYPGGPPENIQYF. Here the CDR3 DNA reads TGTGCCAGCAGCCCTTATCCGGGGGGACCGCCAGAAAACATTCAGTACTTC.

A few counts support this clonotype. This rearrangement joins TRBV6-2 or TRBV6-3 to TRBJ2-5, with TRBD2 matching over 13 bases. The CDR3 is 18 amino acids. The J segment lost 0 bases and the V segment lost 6 bases, leaving 10 bases of the junction unmatched. Germline lookup yields CDR1 MNHEY and CDR2 SVGEGT. This CDR3 reads CASSRGLAGVKDQETQYF. CDR3 coding DNA: TGTGCCAGCAGCCGTGGACTAGCGGGAGTCAAGGACCAAGAGACCCAGTACTTC.

This clonotype came up a few times. This chain links TRBV24-1 with TRBJ2-7; 8 bases are a match to TRBD1. CDR1 and CDR2 (germline): KGHDR, SFDVKD. CDR3 size: 13 residues. Trimming at V came to 7 bases and at J to 5 bases, leaving 6 bases not matched to a gene. In DNA form, the CDR3 reads TGTGCCACCAGGAAGACAGGGGAAGACGAGCAGTACTTC. Residues: CATRKTGEDEQYF.

This clonotype was recorded a few times. This chain links TRBV28 with TRBJ2-5; 10 nucleotides match TRBD1. Trimming took 8 bases from V and 3 from J; bases not matched to a gene: 3. Germline-derived CDR1 and CDR2 are MDHEN and SYDVKM. The CDR3 contains 13 residues. The CDR3 nucleotides are TGTGCCAGCCAGGGGACAGGGGAAGAGACCCAGTACTTC. Protein: CASQGTGEETQYF.

The rearrangement uses TRBV2 and TRBJ1-3, with D possibly matching TRBD1 (5 bases). V gave up 10 bases and J gave up 3 bases, with 16 bases separating them. Germline CDR1 is SNHLY and CDR2 is FYNNEI. The CDR3 loop spans 14 amino acids. This CDR3 is CAIRDLLHGNTIYF. CDR3 nucleotides: TGTGCCATCCGGGACCTTTTACATGGAAACACCATATATTTT.

This chain connects TRBV12-3 or TRBV12-4 to TRBJ2-4; D is uncertain. Trimming pared 5 bases from V and 2 bases from J, leaving 10 bases between. The CDR3 is 14 amino acids. The CDR3 DNA reads as TGTGCCAGCAGTGAGGACGTGACCAAAAACATTCAGTACTTC. Protein product: CASSEDVTKNIQYF.

Only a few counts were recorded for this clonotype. V usage is TRBV9 and J usage is TRBJ2-7; D gene ambiguous. The J call may be faulty, since TRBJ2-1 better matches the DNA end. There are 12 residues in the CDR3. Per germline, CDR1 SGDLS and CDR2 YYNGEE. CDR3 residues: CASSVVNGEQFF. The CDR3 bases are TGTGCCAGCAGCGTAGTGAACGGCGAGCAGTTCTTC.

The V and J genes are TRBV6-5 and TRBJ1-1; TRBD1 aligns across 8 bases. V trimming: 6 bases; J trimming: 4 bases; junction bases outside the gene matches: 7. This CDR3 is 14 amino acids long. Germline CDR1 MNHEY, CDR2 SVGAGI. The CDR3 region is CASSRQGRGTEAFF. CDR3 nucleotides: TGTGCCAGCAGCCGACAGGGGAGGGGCACTGAAGCTTTCTTT.

The chain links TRBV27 to TRBJ2-7, with 11 bases identical to TRBD2. CDR1 is MNHEY and CDR2 is SMNVEV in the germline V gene (reference sequence). This CDR3 spans 18 amino acids. V shed 6 bases, J shed 6 bases, and the junction held 19 bases outside the gene matches. Here the CDR3 reads CASRQRNHLAGGWGEQYF. The CDR3 DNA reads as TGTGCCAGCAGACAACGGAATCATCTAGCGGGAGGATGGGGCGAGCAGTACTTC.

This chain joins TRBV5-1 and TRBJ2-5; the D gene is possibly TRBD1 (5 bases). TRBJ2-7 explains the end of the DNA better; the J call may be wrong. The CDR3 is 16 residues long. Germline loops: CDR1 SGHRS, CDR2 YFSETQ. The CDR3 reads CASSLDGAPLGYEQYF. Written as DNA, the CDR3 is TGCGCCAGCAGCTTGGATGGGGCGCCGTTAGGTTACGAGCAGTACTTC.